This T cell receptor (beta chain) was found in a study of blood T cell repertoires in COVID-19. Study-wide background: Italy, Spain and the United States were the sources of the convalescent and acute COVID-19 samples. T cells, B-cell-depleted T cells, or PBMCs provided the cDNA or gDNA that served as material.

TCRdb keeps only in-frame clones here, not all; method: immunoSEQ multiplex PCR. This sample has under 200,000 clones, with roughly four fifths found just once. Individuals aged 18 to 89 years were recruited from about two dozen US areas. Participants reported their clinical history, and cohort assignment relied on those reports. Germline-derived CDR1 and CDR2 are MDHEN and SYDVKM. The V end was cut by 5 bases, the J end by 4 bases, with 15 bases between. The CDR3 loop spans 15 amino acids. The receptor was isolated from a middle-aged man who had recovered from COVID-19. The sequencing input was PBMCs or T cells enriched from blood (not recorded which). This chain uses TRBV28 with TRBJ1-5, with unresolved D. For the CDR3, the DNA is TGTGCCAGCAGTCTGGCCGGGGATAGAAATCAGCCCCAGCATTTT. Its protein product is CASSLAGDRNQPQHF.